This TCR beta chain is drawn from a study of blood T cells in healthy people across ages. With a J-beta primer mix and a sample-barcoded 5' primer, a second PCR ran about 7 to 12 cycles. TCRdb itself ran the 5' RACE reads through MiXCR, one entry per CDR3 protein. This sample has over 1,500,000 distinct CDR3 sequences; about two fifths occur once, and the top ten carry about 21%. This clonotype was observed a handful of times. This CDR3 comprises 16 residues. Trimming removed 3 bases from V and 11 bases from J, with 25 bases in between. The germline gives CDR1 SGHAT, CDR2 FQNNGV. The chain joins TRBV11-2 to TRBJ2-5; D unclear. The TCR originated in a human donor in good health. The sample was blood. The DNA for the CDR3 is TGTGCCAGCAGCTTGATAGGGTCGGGCCCAACATACGGGCAGTACTTC. Amino acids: CASSLIGSGPTYGQYF.